A selection of T cell receptor beta chains follows, all from one sample in a study of cytomegalovirus exposure and HLA in healthy donors. Some clones are missing from TCRdb's copy, which holds only in-frame ones; the method was immunoSEQ multiplex PCR. Of 150,000 to 200,000 clones in the sample, more than 75% were seen once. Specimen: PBMCs. All receptors derive from a man between 18 and 35 years old in good health and CMV-seropositive. Each CDR3 is given with its conserved first and last residue. Fields, in order: D gene, V gene, CDR3 protein. D genes are given only for firm matches.

>-|TRBV6-1
CASSPGVRVRSPLHF
>-|TRBV4-1
CASSQSLSGNTIYF
>-|TRBV4-2
CASSQGAGDPGELFF
>-|TRBV21-1
CASPGGPCEKLFF
>TRBD1|TRBV29-1
CSVLRTGMVGETQYF
>-|TRBV4-1
CASSQGVADLYNEQFF
>-|TRBV4-3
CASSQGGRGTEAFF
>-|TRBV7-8
CASSLVSGVRGTDTQYF
>TRBD2|TRBV7-2
CASSLVRGAGGETQYF
>-|TRBV23-1
CASSHRDLSSGANVLTF
>TRBD1|TRBV11-3
CASSFTGGASEAFF
>TRBD1|TRBV28
CASSLTSRQGHYGYTF
>-|TRBV9
CASSALSVAGTDTQYF
>-|TRBV19
CASRQAFYNEQFF
>-|TRBV18
CASSPRGGNEKLFF
>-|TRBV11-2
CASSLGPGTSTEAFF
>TRBD2|TRBV6-1
CASSLAGGGTGELFF
>-|TRBV6-6
CASSPTLYQPQHF
>TRBD1|TRBV7-2
CASSKIGGQGASQPQHF
>TRBD1|TRBV19
CASRGTGEGTGELFF
>-|TRBV6-4
CASARVPNTEAFF
>-|TRBV18
CASSRVGTQPSYEQYF
>TRBD1|TRBV6-1
CASSKAGTAINYGYTF
>TRBD1|TRBV5-4
CASSAGTGGIEKLFF
>TRBD2|TRBV5-1
CASTTGLAGAGELFF
>-|TRBV5-4
CASSLWGGPQETQYF
>-|TRBV4-2
CASSQAASDSPSSYEQYF
>-|TRBV5-1
CASSLNTNTEAFF
>TRBD2|TRBV7-2
CASSLETSGIPSDTQYF
>TRBD2|TRBV9
CASSGQRGDSYEQYF
>TRBD2|TRBV5-1
CASSPDGGRYEQYF
>-|TRBV4-2
CASSQDRGAGTDTQYF
>-|TRBV6-4
CASSPGTEINSPLHF
>-|TRBV13
CASSIPGGGEQFF
>-|TRBV5-5
CASSSDGVEQYF
>-|TRBV9
CASSVDGGTYEQYF
>-|TRBV7-3
CASSLGGYLQETQYF
>TRBD1|TRBV4-3
CASSRDRGRVETQYF
>-|TRBV18
CASSPTGYQETQYF
>TRBD1|TRBV7-9
CASTQGVYEQYF
>TRBD1|TRBV6-1
CASSDRDRGREQYF
>-|TRBV5-4
CASRSQGSSLETQYF
>-|TRBV29-1
CSVAVDGDYGYTF
>-|TRBV6-4
CASSPNGGGEAETQYF
>-|TRBV5-1
CASSSTGGLDTIYF
>-|TRBV29-1
CSAVAGETQYF
>-|TRBV4-3
CASSQVVPTESSYNEQFF
>-|TRBV6-5
CASSIFATNEKLFF
>TRBD2|TRBV18
CASSSISGGGPYNEQFF
>-|TRBV4-1
CASSLGPLETQYF
>TRBD1|TRBV19
CASSAGQGMQYF
>TRBD1|TRBV29-1
CSGGQGSGELFF
>-|TRBV7-2
CASSPQTLWLEQYF
>-|TRBV6-1
CASSEWLDRYTGELFF